This entry concerns a single T cell receptor (beta chain). The germline CDR1 and CDR2 sequences are SQVTM and ANQGSEA. This CDR3 has 14 residues. Trimming took 6 bases from V and 1 from J; bases not matched to a gene: 8. The data are from a study of blood T cell repertoires in COVID-19. Profiled with immunoSEQ multiplex PCR; TCRdb holds only in-frame clones, not every one. The data contain around 77,000 clones, 65% to 90% of them singletons. The receptor comes from a young man with COVID-19, enrolled during active disease. Material for sequencing was peripheral blood. The chain couples TRBV29-1 to TRBJ1-1; 7 nucleotides agree with TRBD1. CDR3 coding DNA: TGCAGCGTCACAACCGGGACAGCGAACACTGAAGCTTTCTTT. It is translated as CSVTTGTANTEAFF.